This T cell receptor (beta chain) stems from a study of T cells in Graves' hyperthyroidism and ophthalmopathy. Points from the study as a whole: A median about 6 months before onset, the model predicted ophthalmopathy.

Stable disease denoted Graves' hyperthyroidism without ophthalmopathy progression within 18 months. Exclusion criteria comprised uncontrolled infection, other autoimmune disease, pregnancy or lactation. Using around 10 ml of fresh peripheral blood, PBMCs were prepared. This clonotype was detected many times. The target antigen is unknown. The CDR3 runs to 14 residues. V lost 6 bases and J lost 5, with 14 bases in between. Germline CDR1 and CDR2: MDHEN and SYDVKM. The investigators amplified TCR beta CDR3 regions from RNA transcripts. The HTBI primer set served for first-round RT-PCR of the TCR CDR3. MiXCR, run by TCRdb on the multiplex PCR reads, gives a single entry per CDR3 protein. The sample consists of more than 500,000 distinct CDR3 sequences, 15% to 20% of them appearing once.

The chain carries TRBV28 and TRBJ2-1, with no clear D. What was sequenced was blood. The sequence derives from a young woman with Graves' hyperthyroidism. CDR3 coding DNA: TGTGCCAGCAGATGGGTCTCCCGGGACAATGAGCAGTTCTTC. Its protein product is CASRWVSRDNEQFF.